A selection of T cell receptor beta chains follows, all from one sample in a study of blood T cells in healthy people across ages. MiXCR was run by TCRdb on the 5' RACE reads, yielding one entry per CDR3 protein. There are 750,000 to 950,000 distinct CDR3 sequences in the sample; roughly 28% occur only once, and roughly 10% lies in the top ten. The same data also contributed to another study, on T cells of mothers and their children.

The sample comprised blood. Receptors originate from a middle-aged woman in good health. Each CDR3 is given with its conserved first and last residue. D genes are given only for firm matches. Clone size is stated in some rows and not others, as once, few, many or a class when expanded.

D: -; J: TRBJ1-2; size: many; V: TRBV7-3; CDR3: CASSPRGGDYGYTF; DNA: TGTGCCAGCAGCCCCCGAGGAGGGGACTATGGCTACACCTTC
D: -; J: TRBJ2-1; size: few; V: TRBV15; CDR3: CATSRKTGAVYNEQFF; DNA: TGTGCCACCAGCAGAAAAACGGGGGCAGTTTACAATGAGCAGTTCTTC
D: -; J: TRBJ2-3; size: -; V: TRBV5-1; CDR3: CASSLGLTVADTQYF; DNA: TGCGCCAGCAGCTTAGGGCTAACGGTGGCAGATACGCAGTATTTT
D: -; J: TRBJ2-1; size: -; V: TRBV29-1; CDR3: CSAEWLAGSYNEQFF; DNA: TGCAGCGCTGAATGGCTAGCTGGCTCCTACAATGAGCAGTTCTTC
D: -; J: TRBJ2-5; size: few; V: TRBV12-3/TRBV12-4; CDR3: CASGRPSF; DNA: TGTGCCAGCGGCCGACCTTCCTTC
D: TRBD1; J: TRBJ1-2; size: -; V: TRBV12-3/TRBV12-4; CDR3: CASSSPDRGHYGYTF; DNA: TGTGCCAGCAGTTCCCCGGACAGGGGACACTATGGCTACACCTTC
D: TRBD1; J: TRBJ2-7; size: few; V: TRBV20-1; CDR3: CSASRGGKYEQYF; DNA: TGCAGTGCTTCCCGAGGGGGCAAGTACGAGCAGTACTTC
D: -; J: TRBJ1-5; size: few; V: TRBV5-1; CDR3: CASSPYADSNQPQHF; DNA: TGCGCCAGCAGCCCGTACGCGGATAGCAATCAGCCCCAGCATTTT
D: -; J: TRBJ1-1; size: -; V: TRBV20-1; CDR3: CSAGPQNTEAFF; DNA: TGCAGTGCTGGACCGCAGAACACTGAAGCTTTCTTT
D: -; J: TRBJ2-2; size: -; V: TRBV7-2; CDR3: CASSPNRVLNTGELFF; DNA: TGTGCCAGCAGCCCCAACCGGGTCTTGAACACCGGGGAGCTGTTTTTT
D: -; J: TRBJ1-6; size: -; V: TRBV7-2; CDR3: CASSLAMGNNSPLHF; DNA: TGTGCCAGCAGCTTAGCTATGGGGAATAATTCACCCCTCCACTTT
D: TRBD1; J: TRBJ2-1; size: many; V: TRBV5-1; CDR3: CASSEGQGTWSEQFF; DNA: TGCGCCAGCAGTGAGGGACAGGGGACGTGGAGTGAGCAGTTCTTC
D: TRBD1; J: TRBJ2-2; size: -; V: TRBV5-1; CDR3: CASSLGQGRNTGELFF; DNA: TGCGCCAGCAGCTTGGGACAGGGGAGGAACACCGGGGAGCTGTTTTTT
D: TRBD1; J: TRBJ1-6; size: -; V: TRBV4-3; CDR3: CASSQDSQGANNSPLHF; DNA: TGCGCCAGCAGCCAAGATTCGCAGGGGGCGAATAATTCACCCCTCCACTTT
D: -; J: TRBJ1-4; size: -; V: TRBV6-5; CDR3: CASSQTEPPGKRFF; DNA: TGTGCCAGCAGTCAGACGGAACCCCCGGGAAAACGGTTTTTT
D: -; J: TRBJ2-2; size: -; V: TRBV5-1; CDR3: CASSGGPAGELFF; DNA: TGCGCCAGCAGCGGGGGTCCCGCCGGGGAGCTGTTTTTT
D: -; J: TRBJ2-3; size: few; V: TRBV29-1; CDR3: CSVHSGADTQYF; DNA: TGCAGCGTCCACTCAGGCGCAGATACGCAGTATTTT
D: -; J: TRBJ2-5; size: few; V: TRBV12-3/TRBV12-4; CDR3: CASSPRWQETQYF; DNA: TGTGCCAGCAGCCCTAGGTGGCAAGAGACCCAGTACTTC
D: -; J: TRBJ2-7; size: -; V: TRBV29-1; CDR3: CSVEDPLIPYEQYF; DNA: TGCAGCGTTGAAGACCCCCTTATTCCCTACGAGCAGTACTTC
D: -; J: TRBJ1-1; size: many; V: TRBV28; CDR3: CASSLRYTEAFF; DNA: TGTGCCAGCAGCTTAAGGTACACTGAAGCTTTCTTT
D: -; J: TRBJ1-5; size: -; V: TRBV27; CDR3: CASSYSAHQPQHF; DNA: TGTGCCAGCAGTTACAGTGCCCATCAGCCCCAGCATTTT
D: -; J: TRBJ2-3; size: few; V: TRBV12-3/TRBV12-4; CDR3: CASRFDTYTQYF; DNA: TGTGCCAGCAGGTTCGACACCTATACGCAGTATTTT
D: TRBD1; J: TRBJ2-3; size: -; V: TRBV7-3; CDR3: CASSLYRGSTDTQYF; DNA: TGTGCCAGCAGCCTCTACAGGGGAAGCACAGATACGCAGTATTTT
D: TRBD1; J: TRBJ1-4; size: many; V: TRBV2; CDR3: CASREGAPSEKLFF; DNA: TGTGCCAGCAGAGAGGGGGCGCCGAGTGAAAAACTGTTTTTT
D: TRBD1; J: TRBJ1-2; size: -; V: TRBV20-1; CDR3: CSAAQGTNYGYTF; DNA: TGCAGTGCTGCACAGGGGACTAACTATGGCTACACCTTC
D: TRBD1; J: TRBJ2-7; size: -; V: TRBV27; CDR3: CASSRMTGADEQYF; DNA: TGTGCCAGCAGCCGAATGACAGGGGCCGACGAGCAGTACTTC
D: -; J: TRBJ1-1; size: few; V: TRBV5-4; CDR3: CASSLYLTGTEAFF; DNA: TGTGCCAGCAGCCTTTACCTAACAGGCACTGAAGCTTTCTTT
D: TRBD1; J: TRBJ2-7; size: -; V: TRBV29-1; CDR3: CSVEVGTGGYEQYF; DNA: TGCAGCGTTGAGGTCGGGACAGGCGGATACGAGCAGTACTTC
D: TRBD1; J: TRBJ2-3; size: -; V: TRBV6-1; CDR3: CASSPAPGTDGSTDTQYF; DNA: TGTGCCAGCAGCCCCGCCCCCGGGACAGATGGGAGCACAGATACGCAGTATTTT
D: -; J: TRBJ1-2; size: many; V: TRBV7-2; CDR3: CASGGAQDYGYTF; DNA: TGTGCCAGTGGAGGGGCGCAGGACTATGGCTACACCTTC
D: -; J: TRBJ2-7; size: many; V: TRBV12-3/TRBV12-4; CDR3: CASSLRGGGSYEQYF; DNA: TGTGCCAGCAGTTTAAGGGGGGGGGGTTCCTACGAGCAGTACTTC